A selection of T cell receptor beta chains follows, all from one sample in a study of PD-1 blockade in mismatch repair-deficient tumors. Method: immunoSEQ multiplex PCR; TCRdb's copy keeps in-frame clones and lacks some. The sample includes some 130,000 clones, 88% of them seen just once. Source: peripheral blood, taken approximately 72 weeks after starting pembrolizumab. The receptors come from an adult with mismatch repair-deficient cancer. The CDR3 runs from the conserved cysteine through the conserved F or W. Each record gives: V gene, D gene, J gene, clone size, CDR3 protein, CDR3 DNA. The D gene is left open where the match is weak. Clone size is stated in some rows and not others, as once, few, many or a class when expanded.

TRBV4-2	TRBD2	TRBJ2-5	once	CASSQESGLAGFRQETQYF	TGTGCCAGCAGCCAAGAGTCGGGACTAGCGGGATTTAGACAAGAGACCCAGTACTTC
TRBV29-1	-	TRBJ2-5	-	CSVVALAGQETQYF	TGCAGCGTTGTGGCCTTAGCAGGGCAAGAGACCCAGTACTTC
TRBV6-5	-	TRBJ2-1	-	CASSYSNNEQFF	TGTGCCAGCAGTTACTCCAACAATGAGCAGTTCTTC
TRBV4-2	-	TRBJ2-5	-	CASSRQDSTGVGRETQYF	TGTGCCAGCAGCCGACAAGACTCGACAGGAGTAGGGCGGGAGACCCAGTACTTC
TRBV4-1	TRBD2	TRBJ2-7	-	CASSQEPLAGNDEQYF	TGCGCCAGCAGCCAAGAACCACTAGCGGGAAACGACGAGCAGTACTTC
TRBV27	-	TRBJ2-1	-	CASSAKISSYNEQFF	TGTGCCAGCAGCGCAAAGATTAGCTCCTACAATGAGCAGTTCTTC
TRBV4-1	TRBD2	TRBJ2-7	-	CASSQDLRETVYEQYF	TGCGCCAGCAGCCAAGATTTGCGGGAGACCGTATACGAGCAGTACTTC
TRBV9	-	TRBJ2-6	-	CASSVDVGLGANVLTF	TGTGCCAGCAGCGTAGATGTGGGGCTGGGGGCCAACGTCCTGACTTTC
TRBV29-1	TRBD1	TRBJ2-7	-	CSVETRGYEQYF	TGCAGCGTTGAGACCAGGGGGTACGAGCAGTACTTC
TRBV4-3	TRBD2	TRBJ2-2	-	CASSQDSGTSRTGELFF	TGCGCCAGCAGCCAAGATTCCGGGACTAGCAGGACCGGGGAGCTGTTTTTT
TRBV27	-	TRBJ1-5	-	CASSLGGGQSVQPQHF	TGTGCCAGCAGCCTAGGAGGGGGGCAATCTGTCCAGCCCCAGCATTTT
TRBV19	-	TRBJ2-7	-	CASTQDGEGYEQYF	TGTGCCAGTACCCAGGACGGCGAGGGCTACGAGCAGTACTTC
TRBV15	TRBD2	TRBJ2-7	-	CATSRDALGREEQYF	TGTGCCACCAGCAGAGATGCTCTGGGGAGGGAGGAGCAGTACTTC
TRBV6-1	-	TRBJ2-7	-	CASRVGLYEQYF	TGTGCCAGCAGGGTTGGCCTCTACGAGCAGTACTTC
TRBV10-3	-	TRBJ1-1	-	CAISEKGGGTEAFF	TGTGCCATCAGTGAGAAAGGAGGGGGCACTGAAGCTTTCTTT
TRBV6-4	TRBD1	TRBJ2-7	-	CASSAAGGYYEQYF	TGTGCCAGCAGTGCGGCAGGGGGCTACTACGAGCAGTACTTC
TRBV14	TRBD1	TRBJ1-2	-	CASSPGGHGYTF	TGTGCCAGCAGCCCAGGGGGCCATGGCTACACCTTC
TRBV18	-	TRBJ2-1	-	CASSPRDSYNEQFF	TGTGCCAGCTCACCCCGTGACTCCTACAATGAGCAGTTCTTC
TRBV5-1	-	TRBJ1-2	-	CASSLVGGHGYTF	TGCGCCAGCAGCTTGGTAGGGGGACATGGCTACACCTTC
TRBV10-3	-	TRBJ2-3	-	CAMGRPSTDTQYF	TGTGCCATGGGACGGCCAAGCACAGATACGCAGTATTTT
TRBV30	TRBD1	TRBJ1-4	-	CAWSATGGTGEKLFF	TGTGCCTGGAGTGCTACAGGGGGGACGGGTGAAAAACTGTTTTTT
TRBV6-5	-	TRBJ1-1	-	CASSSTVRLNTEAFF	TGTGCCAGCAGTTCCACCGTCCGACTGAACACTGAAGCTTTCTTT
TRBV6-1	-	TRBJ1-1	few	CASSAAGVLTEAFF	TGTGCCAGCAGCGCTGCAGGGGTTCTTACTGAAGCTTTCTTT
TRBV5-1	-	TRBJ2-3	once	CASSLAGRAGDTQYF	TGCGCCAGCAGCTTGGCCGGCAGGGCGGGAGATACGCAGTATTTT
TRBV28	TRBD1	TRBJ2-2	-	CASSGTGANTGELFF	TGTGCCAGCAGTGGGACAGGGGCGAACACCGGGGAGCTGTTTTTT
TRBV14	-	TRBJ2-1	-	CASSPKGGLSLYYNEQFF	TGTGCCAGCAGCCCTAAGGGGGGCCTCTCCTTGTACTACAATGAGCAGTTCTTC
TRBV6-4	-	TRBJ2-2	few	CASSEDNTGELFF	TGTGCCAGCAGTGAGGACAACACCGGGGAGCTGTTTTTT
TRBV11-2	-	TRBJ2-7	-	CASSSAPYEQYF	TGTGCCAGCAGCTCGGCACCATACGAGCAGTACTTC
TRBV6-1	-	TRBJ2-7	-	CASFALDSPSYEQYF	TGTGCCAGCTTTGCCCTGGACAGCCCCTCCTACGAGCAGTACTTC
TRBV5-1	-	TRBJ1-1	once	CASSLGGGTEAFF	TGCGCCAGCAGCTTGGGAGGGGGCACTGAAGCTTTCTTT
TRBV28	-	TRBJ2-2	-	CASQGSGDTGELFF	TGTGCCAGCCAGGGCTCCGGTGACACCGGGGAGCTGTTTTTT
TRBV20-1	TRBD2	TRBJ2-1	-	CSAAGDNEQFF	TGCAGTGCCGCGGGGGACAATGAGCAGTTCTTC
TRBV4-1	TRBD2	TRBJ2-1	-	CASSSQGLAGAGGNEQFF	TGCGCCAGCAGCTCCCAGGGACTAGCGGGAGCGGGAGGCAATGAGCAGTTCTTC
TRBV10-3	-	TRBJ2-5	-	CAISSAGQHHF	TGTGCCATCAGTTCAGCGGGCCAACATCACTTC
TRBV2	-	TRBJ1-4	-	CASSERGGLNEKLFF	TGTGCCAGCAGTGAGAGGGGCGGTCTTAATGAAAAACTGTTTTTT
TRBV30	TRBD1	TRBJ2-7	few	CAWSGDRGNYEQYF	TGTGCCTGGAGCGGGGACAGGGGGAACTACGAGCAGTACTTC
TRBV6-5	-	TRBJ1-4	once	CASSSTTGPGEKLFF	TGTGCCAGCAGTTCCACCACAGGGCCTGGAGAAAAACTGTTTTTT
TRBV5-1	TRBD1	TRBJ1-1	-	CASSATGLSSTEAFF	TGCGCCAGCAGCGCGACAGGGTTGAGTTCCACTGAAGCTTTCTTT
TRBV5-1	TRBD2	TRBJ2-3	-	CASSLVGLAVHSTDTQYF	TGCGCCAGCAGCTTGGTGGGACTAGCGGTCCACAGCACAGATACGCAGTATTTT
TRBV5-1	-	TRBJ2-1	-	CASSTRRRDINNEQFF	TGCGCCAGCAGCACCAGAAGACGGGACATCAACAATGAGCAGTTCTTC
TRBV21-1	-	TRBJ2-5	-	CASSQGTSGIRETQYF	TGTGCCAGCAGCCAAGGGACTAGCGGGATCCGAGAGACCCAGTACTTC